This TCR beta chain was retrieved from a study of control samples from healthy donors and cancer patients. V was shortened by 4 bases and J by 11 bases, with 8 bases between the two germline ends. Germline CDR1 is MGHDK and CDR2 is SYGVNS. The CDR3 sequence is 10 residues long. TCRdb's copy holds only in-frame clones and misses some; the assay was immunoSEQ multiplex PCR. This sample has 170,000 or so clones; 90% to 95% occur once, and the top ten carry roughly 1.6%. The chain carries TRBV25-1 and TRBJ1-1; D remains ambiguous. The sequenced sample consisted of blood. The TCR sequence derives from a man between 18 and 29 years old in good health. The CDR3 sequence is CASSGFEAFF. CDR3 DNA sequence: TGTGCCAGCAGTGGGTTCGAGGCTTTCTTT.